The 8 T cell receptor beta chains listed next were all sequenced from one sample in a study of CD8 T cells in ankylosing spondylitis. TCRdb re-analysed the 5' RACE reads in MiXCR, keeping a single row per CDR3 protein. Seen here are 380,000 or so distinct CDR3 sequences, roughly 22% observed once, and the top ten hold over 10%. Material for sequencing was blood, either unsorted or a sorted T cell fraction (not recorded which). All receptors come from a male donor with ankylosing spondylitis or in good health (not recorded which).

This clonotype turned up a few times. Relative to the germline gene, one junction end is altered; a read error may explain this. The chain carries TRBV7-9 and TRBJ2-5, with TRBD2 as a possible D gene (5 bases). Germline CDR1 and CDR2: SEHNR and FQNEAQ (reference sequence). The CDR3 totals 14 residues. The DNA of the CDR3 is TGTGCCAGCAGCCTAGCAGCGTACCAAGAGACCCAGTACTTC. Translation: CASSLAAYQETQYF.

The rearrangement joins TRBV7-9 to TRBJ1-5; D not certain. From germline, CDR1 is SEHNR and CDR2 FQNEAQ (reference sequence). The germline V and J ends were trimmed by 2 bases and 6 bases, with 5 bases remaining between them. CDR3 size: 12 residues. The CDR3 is CASSLPAQPQHF. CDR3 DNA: TGTGCCAGCAGCTTACCTGCTCAGCCCCAGCATTTT.

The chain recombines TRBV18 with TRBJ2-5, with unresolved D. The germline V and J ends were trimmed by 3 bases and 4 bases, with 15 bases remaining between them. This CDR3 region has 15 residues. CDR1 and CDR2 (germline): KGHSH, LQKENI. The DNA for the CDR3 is TGTGCCAGCTCACCGATTGACCCAGGTGGAGAGACCCAGTACTTC. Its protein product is CASSPIDPGGETQYF.

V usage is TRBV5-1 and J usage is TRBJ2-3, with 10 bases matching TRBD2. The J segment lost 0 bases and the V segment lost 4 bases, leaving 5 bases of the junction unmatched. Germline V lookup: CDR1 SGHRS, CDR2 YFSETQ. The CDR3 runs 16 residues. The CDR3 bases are TGCGCCAGCAGCCGAGGGACTAGCGAGAGCACAGATACGCAGTATTTT. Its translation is CASSRGTSESTDTQYF.

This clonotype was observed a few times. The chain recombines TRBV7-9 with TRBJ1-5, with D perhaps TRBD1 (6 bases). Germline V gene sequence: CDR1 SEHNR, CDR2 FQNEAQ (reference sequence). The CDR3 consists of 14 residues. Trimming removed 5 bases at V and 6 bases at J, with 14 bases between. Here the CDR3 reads CASSHREVSQPQHF. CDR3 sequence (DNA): TGTGCCAGCAGCCACAGGGAAGTTAGTCAGCCCCAGCATTTT.

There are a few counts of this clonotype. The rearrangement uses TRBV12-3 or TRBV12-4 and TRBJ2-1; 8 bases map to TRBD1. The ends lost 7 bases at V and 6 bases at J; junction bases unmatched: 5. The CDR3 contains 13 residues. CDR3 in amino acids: CASNPGGLNEQFF. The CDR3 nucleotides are TGTGCCAGCAACCCAGGGGGCCTCAATGAGCAGTTCTTC.

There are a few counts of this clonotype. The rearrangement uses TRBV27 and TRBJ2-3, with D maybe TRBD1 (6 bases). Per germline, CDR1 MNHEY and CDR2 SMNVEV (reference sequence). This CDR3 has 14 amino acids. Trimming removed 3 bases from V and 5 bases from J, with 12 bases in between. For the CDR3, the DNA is TGTGCCAGCAGTTTCGGTAAGACAGGAGATACGCAGTATTTT. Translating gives CASSFGKTGDTQYF.

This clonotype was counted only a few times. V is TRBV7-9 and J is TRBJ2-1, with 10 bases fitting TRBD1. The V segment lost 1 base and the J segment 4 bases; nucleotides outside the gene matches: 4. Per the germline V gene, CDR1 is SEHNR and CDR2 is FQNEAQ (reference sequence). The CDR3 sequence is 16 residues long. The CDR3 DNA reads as TGTGCCAGCAGCTTAGTTGGGGACAGGGGATACAATGAGCAGTTCTTC. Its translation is CASSLVGDRGYNEQFF.